This entry describes one T cell receptor (beta chain). Its antigen is still unknown. This record belongs to a study of cytotoxic CD8 clonotypes in ibrutinib-treated CLL. Overall study: A mean of around 270,000 productive templates and tens of thousands of productive rearrangements was obtained per sample. General study findings and limits: Clonality correlated strongly with circulating CD8+ T cells and exceeded age-matched healthy donors at baseline.

Sequencing used immunoSEQ multiplex PCR; TCRdb keeps in-frame clones, though not all of them. The sample yields around 97,000 clones, about 78% seen once. The V gene's germline CDR1 is MNHNY and CDR2 SVGAGI (reference sequence). CDR3 length: 15 amino acids. With 6 bases clipped from V and 7 bases from J, the junction kept 12 bases outside the gene matches. This clonotype was sampled from a human donor with chronic lymphocytic leukemia. This rearrangement joins TRBV6-6 to TRBJ1-2; 9 bases are shared with TRBD1. The sequencing here drew on PBMCs, taken after 12 months of ibrutinib treatment. The CDR3, as DNA: TGTGCCAGCAGCCAAGGTGGGACAGGGCTAAGTGGCTACACCTTC. As protein: CASSQGGTGLSGYTF.